Presented here are 2 T cell receptor beta chains from one specimen sequenced in a study of T cell changes during pregnancy in multiple sclerosis. The method was immunoSEQ multiplex PCR; TCRdb's version includes in-frame clones alone and lacks a portion of them. The repertoire consists of tens of thousands of clones, with less than 95% occurring once and the leading ten covering around 0.67%. Specimen: CD4+ T cells from peripheral blood mononuclear cells, collected in the third trimester of pregnancy. These receptors all come from a female donor in good health, enrolled as a control in a pregnancy study.

This chain links TRBV6-1 with TRBJ2-3; D unresolved. Germline lookup yields CDR1 MNHNS and CDR2 SASEGT. The CDR3 runs 15 residues. Trimming took off 3 bases at V and 0 bases at J, with 10 bases between the two ends. DNA for the CDR3: TGTGCCAGCAGTGATGGCGGATCTAGCACAGATACGCAGTATTTT. Residues: CASSDGGSSTDTQYF.

The V gene is TRBV6-6, the J gene TRBJ2-1; 10 positions agree with TRBD2. V trimming: 6 bases; J trimming: 8 bases; junction bases outside the gene matches: 10. This CDR3 region has 15 residues. Germline CDR1 is MNHNY and CDR2 is SVGAGI (reference sequence). The CDR3 spells CASSPSGRALDEQFF. As DNA, the CDR3 is TGTGCCAGCAGCCCCAGCGGGAGGGCCCTAGATGAGCAGTTCTTC.